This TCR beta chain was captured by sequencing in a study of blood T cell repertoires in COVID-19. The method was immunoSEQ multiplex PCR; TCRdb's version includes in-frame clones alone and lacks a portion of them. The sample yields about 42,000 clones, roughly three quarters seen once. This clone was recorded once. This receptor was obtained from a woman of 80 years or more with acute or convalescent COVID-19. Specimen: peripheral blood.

The CDR3 DNA is TGTGCCAGCAGCGCGAGAACCGACAGGGACTATGGCTACACCTTC. This gives the protein CASSARTDRDYGYTF. The chain employs TRBV9 and TRBJ1-2, with 7 bases aligning to TRBD1. The length of the CDR3 is 15 residues. CDR1 is SGDLS and CDR2 is YYNGEE in the germline V gene. Unmatched junction bases numbered 8, after V lost 3 bases and J lost 3 bases.